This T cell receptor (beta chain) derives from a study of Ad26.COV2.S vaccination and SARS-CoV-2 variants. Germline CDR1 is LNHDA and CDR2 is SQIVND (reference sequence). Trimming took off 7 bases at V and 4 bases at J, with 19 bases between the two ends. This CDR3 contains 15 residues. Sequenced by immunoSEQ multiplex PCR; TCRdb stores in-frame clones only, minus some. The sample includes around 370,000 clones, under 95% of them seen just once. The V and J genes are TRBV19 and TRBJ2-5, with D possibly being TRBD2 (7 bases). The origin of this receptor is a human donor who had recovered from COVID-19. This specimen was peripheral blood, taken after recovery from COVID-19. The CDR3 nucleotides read TGTGCCAGTACCGAAGGGGGAGGGTCAGGAGAGACCCAGTACTTC. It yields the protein CASTEGGGSGETQYF.